This TCR beta chain was recovered during a study of cytomegalovirus exposure and HLA in healthy donors. This clone was counted a single time. Everyone who donated was a healthy bone marrow donor. Amplification used 60 Vbeta primers and 13 Jbeta primers. The table came from immunoSEQ multiplex PCR; TCRdb's copy has only in-frame clones and leaves some out. The sample consists of about 120,000 clones, roughly three quarters of them appearing once. V shed 3 bases and J shed 5 bases, with 14 bases lying between them. The germline V gene encodes CDR1 SGHAT and CDR2 FQNNGV. This CDR3 spans 14 amino acids. The V call is TRBV11-2, the J call TRBJ2-7; TRBD2 is a possible D gene (6 bases). Sequencing was done on a sample of PBMCs. This receptor was identified in a man between 18 and 29 years old in good health and CMV-seronegative. The CDR3 loop is CASSFGARGNEQYF. CDR3 in DNA: TGTGCCAGCAGCTTCGGTGCCCGGGGGAACGAGCAGTACTTC.